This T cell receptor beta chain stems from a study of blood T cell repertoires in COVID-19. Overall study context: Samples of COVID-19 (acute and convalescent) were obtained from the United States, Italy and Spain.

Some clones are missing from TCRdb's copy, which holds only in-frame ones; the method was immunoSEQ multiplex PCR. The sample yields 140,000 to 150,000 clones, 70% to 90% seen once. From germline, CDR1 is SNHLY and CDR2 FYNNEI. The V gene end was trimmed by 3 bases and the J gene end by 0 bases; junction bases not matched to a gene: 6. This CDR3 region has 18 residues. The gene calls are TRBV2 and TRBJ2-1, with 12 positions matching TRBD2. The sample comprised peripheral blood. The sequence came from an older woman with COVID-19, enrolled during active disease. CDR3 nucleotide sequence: TGTGCCAGCAGTGATAGGCTAGCGGGGGGGCCCTCCTACAATGAGCAGTTCTTC. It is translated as CASSDRLAGGPSYNEQFF.